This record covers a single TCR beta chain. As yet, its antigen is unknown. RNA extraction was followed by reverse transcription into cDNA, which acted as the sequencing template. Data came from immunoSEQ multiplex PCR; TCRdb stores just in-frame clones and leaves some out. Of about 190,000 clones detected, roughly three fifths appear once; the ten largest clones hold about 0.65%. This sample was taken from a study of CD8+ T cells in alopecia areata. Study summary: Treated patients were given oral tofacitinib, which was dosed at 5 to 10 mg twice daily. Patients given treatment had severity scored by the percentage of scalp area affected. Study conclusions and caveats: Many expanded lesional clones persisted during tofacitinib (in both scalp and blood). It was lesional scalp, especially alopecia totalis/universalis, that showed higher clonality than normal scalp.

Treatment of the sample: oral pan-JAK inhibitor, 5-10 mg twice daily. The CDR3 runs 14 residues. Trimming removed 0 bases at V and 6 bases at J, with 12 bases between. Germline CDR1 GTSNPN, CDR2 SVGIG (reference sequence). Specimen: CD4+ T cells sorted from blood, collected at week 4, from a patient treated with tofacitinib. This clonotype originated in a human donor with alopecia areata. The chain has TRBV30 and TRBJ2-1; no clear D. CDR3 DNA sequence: TGTGCCTGGAGTGTAGGGTTCGTGTCCAATGAGCAGTTCTTC. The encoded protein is CAWSVGFVSNEQFF.